This TCR beta chain was recorded in a study of cytomegalovirus exposure and HLA in healthy donors. Study-wide context: Earlier, approximately 180 million T cells were analyzed, and around 100 million unique TCR beta sequences were found among them.

The PCR was carried out with 60 Vbeta primers and 13 Jbeta primers. Clones were read by immunoSEQ multiplex PCR, and TCRdb kept only the in-frame ones, dropping some. The data hold about 120,000 clones, with roughly 80% observed a single time. Looked up from germline, CDR1 is SQVTM and CDR2 is ANQGSEA. J was trimmed by 4 bases and V by 7 bases; bases with no gene match: 2. This CDR3 has 13 residues. As to this clone: Its antigen is currently unknown.

Findings and limits, study-wide: According to a later analysis, donors in an Asian-associated ancestry cluster reportedly had fewer N-insertions than the roughly 670-donor mean. Earlier results showed most TCR beta V segments being productive about 87% or about 30% of the time.

This TCR came from a male donor in good health and CMV-seronegative. The chain employs TRBV29-1 and TRBJ2-1, with 12 bases identical to TRBD2. The source material was PBMCs. The CDR3 loop is CSAGTSGYNEQFF. As DNA, the CDR3 is TGCAGCGCCGGGACTAGCGGGTACAATGAGCAGTTCTTC.